Sequencing of this T cell receptor (beta chain) was carried out in a study of CD8 T cells in ankylosing spondylitis. General study points: From matched ankylosing spondylitis synovial fluid, disease-linked clones were reportedly recovered at significantly enriched levels. Within ankylosing spondylitis blood, a TCR beta motif made up of roughly eight highly homologous variants appeared to be characteristic. Previously reported in reactive arthritis synovial fluid and blood were some of the motif variants.

Researchers built TCR beta libraries using quantitative 5'-RACE with molecular barcodes. TCRdb reprocessed the 5' RACE reads with MiXCR, giving one entry per CDR3 protein. The sample shows fewer than 200,000 distinct CDR3 sequences, about 16% of them seen only once. This clonotype showed up many times. What it binds is not known. The CDR3 totals 12 residues. The V and J ends lost 8 bases and 1 base respectively, with 8 bases between them. The V gene's germline CDR1 is LNHNV and CDR2 YYDKDF (reference sequence). The chain couples TRBV15 to TRBJ1-1; D gene unclear. This TCR was recovered from a male donor with ankylosing spondylitis or in good health (not recorded which). Sequencing was performed on blood, either unsorted or a sorted T cell fraction (not recorded which). For the CDR3, the DNA is TGTGCCACCGAGGGAGCGAACACTGAAGCTTTCTTT. Protein sequence: CATEGANTEAFF.